This T cell receptor (beta chain) appears in the sequencing data of a study of shared clonotypes between healthy human individuals (dated by TCRdb to the early 2020s). In the study overall: The cohort included a few men and a couple of women between 18 and 49 years of age. For each donor, CD4 naive and CD4 memory were each run on three plates, CD8 naive on two plates, and CD8 memory on one plate. To estimate repertoire size and how much clonotype sharing occurs between individuals, the study deeply sequenced the blood TCR repertoires of five healthy adults. To increase sequencing depth and limit assay-specific biases, different laboratories used diverse techniques to prepare libraries and sequence TCR repertoires. Leukapheresis yielded between about 0.9 and 10 billion PBMCs per donor. General findings and caveats noted by the study authors: Because the study included only a small number of donors, the genetic and exposure-history diversity represented was limited. Incomplete sequencing was indicated by rarefaction of sorted-subset datasets, despite the large sequencing depth. When a few donors were compared, the shared fraction of clonotypes was about 5.5% for naive CD4, approximately 3.5% for naive CD8, more than 2% for memory CD4, and roughly 0.4% for memory CD8. Clonotypes shared by all four sorted-subset donors showed higher generation probabilities than non-shared clonotypes. Only blood was sampled, and tissue TCR repertoires likely differ from those in blood. Based on pairwise subsampling, the degree of clonotype sharing among donors was expected to be affected by sequencing depth. Estimated clonotype richness was generally larger for naive than for memory subsets.

The donors were healthy, HIV-negative adults with no recently reported acute infections or vaccinations. Every donor was a Caucasian adult residing in Nashville, Tennessee, USA. CD4+ T cells were enriched by magnetic negative selection; naive cells were then positively selected on CD45RA, and the negative fraction formed the memory subset. Blood was obtained by leukapheresis, after which PBMCs were separated by Ficoll-Histopaque density gradient centrifugation and cryopreserved in liquid nitrogen vapor phase. Purity and quantity of every magnetically sorted T cell population were checked by analytical flow cytometry. Each sorted fraction had its genomic DNA isolated and then quantified by UV absorbance on a Nanodrop 2000c. Using the deep immunoSEQ assay, multiplex PCR amplified TCR CDR3 regions from genomic DNA. Extracted genomic DNA from each cell subset was distributed evenly across all wells of several immunoSEQ 96-well plates, and each plate was treated as a replicate. For sorted subsets, roughly 190 ng of genomic DNA, equivalent to 25,000 to 35,000 T cell genomes, went into each replicate PCR. Purified libraries were quantified with a Qubit 3.0 fluorometer, sized on a Bioanalyzer 2100, and re-quantified with the KAPA Library Quantification kit. Every immunoSEQ 96-well plate was sequenced on a dedicated single-read 150-cycle Illumina NextSeq 550 flow cell. The authors processed their data as follows. The immunoSEQ output contained only junctional sequences without quality scores, so filtering could not match that applied to full-length reads. To assign V/J genes and CDR3, sequences were annotated using PyIR, a Python wrapper for IgBLAST v1.9, with IMGT germline references. Any read was removed if the V/J assignment was weak (E-value above 1e-6), the CDR3 was missing, or the read contained stop codons, out-of-frame junctions, or ambiguous translated residues. A V3J clonotype was defined by an identical inferred V gene, J gene, and CDR3 amino acid sequence. To compute the percentage overlap between repertoires, the number of shared unique clonotypes was divided by the size of the smaller repertoire. Repertoire richness was assessed with RTK rarefaction, the Chao1 estimator, and Recon v2.1 estimates of unobserved clonotypes. Generation probabilities for all TCRbeta clonotypes obtained by the gDNA method from several donors were computed using OLGA. This is the immuneACCESS table as TCRdb keeps it, with only in-frame sequences that have V and J called. A part of the clones is gone; compared with another copy, unresolved V genes explain less than half, and the rest is unexplained. The V and J calls and clone size come from that table; D and trimming were worked out from the DNA. This sample has about 1.1 million clones in its table, and more than 75% of those were observed once. Approximately 0.5% of the sample comes from the top ten.

V is reduced by 5 bases and J by 10 bases, leaving a spacing of 9 bases between them. CDR1 and CDR2 were assigned from the germline V gene as SGHVS and FQNEAQ. Including the terminal cysteine and phenylalanine, the CDR3 comprises 11 residues. Left in the record is the CDR3 DNA by itself, 33 bases read in frame from the first base. This clone was detected once. Its binding antigen is unknown. Base qualities are not provided; no much larger clone lies one nucleotide away. Source material: memory CD4+ T cells from PBMCs. This specimen's cell subset or site label, interpreted: CD45RA-negative fraction. This TCR was sampled from a young man in good health. Some clones in this sample may be carry-over from other donors' samples. This sequence uses TRBV7-8 and TRBJ2-1; perhaps TRBD2 is the D gene, with 5 bases matching. The nucleotides read TGTGCCAGCAGCCGCGAGGGAGAGCAGTTCTTC. It codes for CASSREGEQFF.